This T cell receptor (beta chain) comes out of a study of human T cells and chemical hapten exposure. Findings and limits, study-wide: Alopecia in the donors means their immune response may deviate from healthy people's.

This clonotype was recorded at least ten times. Its specificity is not known. TCRdb redid the calling of the RACE reads with MiXCR, one entry per CDR3 protein. The data show nearly 55,000 distinct CDR3 sequences, with 8.5% to 10% seen just once and about 1.8% held by the top ten. The germline V gene encodes CDR1 SGHRS and CDR2 YFSETQ. The junction had 7 bases not matched to a gene; V was cut back by 4 bases and J by 2 bases. This CDR3 has 16 amino acids. Time point described: patch test 2, 6 weeks after DPC sensitization. Stated treatment: therapeutic diphenylcyclopropenone sensitization with weekly scalp DPC. Blood, whole and unfractionated, served as the source for total RNA extraction.

The sample was whole blood, taken in connection with sensitization to the hapten diphenylcyclopropenone (DPC). The sequence came from a woman in her fifties or sixties with alopecia areata. Some clones in this sample may be carry-over from other donors' samples. The V and J genes are TRBV5-1 and TRBJ2-3, with 10 bases fitting TRBD2. The CDR3 bases are TGCGCCAGCAGCCCAACGACTAGCGGGTTCACAGATACGCAGTATTTT. Its protein product is CASSPTTSGFTDTQYF.